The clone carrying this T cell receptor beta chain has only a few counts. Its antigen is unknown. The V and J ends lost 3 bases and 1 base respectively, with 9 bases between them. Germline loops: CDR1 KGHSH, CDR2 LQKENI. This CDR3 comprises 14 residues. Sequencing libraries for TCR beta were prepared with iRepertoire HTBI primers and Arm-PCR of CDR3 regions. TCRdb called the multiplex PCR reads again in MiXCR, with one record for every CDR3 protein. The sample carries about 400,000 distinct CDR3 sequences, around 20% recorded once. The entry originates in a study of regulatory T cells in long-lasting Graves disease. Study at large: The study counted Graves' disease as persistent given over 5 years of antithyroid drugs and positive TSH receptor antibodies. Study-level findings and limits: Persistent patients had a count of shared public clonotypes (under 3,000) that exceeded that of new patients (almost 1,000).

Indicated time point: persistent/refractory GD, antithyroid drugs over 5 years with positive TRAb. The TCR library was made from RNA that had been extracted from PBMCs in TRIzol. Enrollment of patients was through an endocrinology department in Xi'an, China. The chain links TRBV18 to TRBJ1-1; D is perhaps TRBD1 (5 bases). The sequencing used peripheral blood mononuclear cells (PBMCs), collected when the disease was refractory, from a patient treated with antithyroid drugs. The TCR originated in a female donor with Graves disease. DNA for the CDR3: TGTGCCAGCTCACCTACTGACAGGAACACTGAAGCTTTCTTT. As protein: CASSPTDRNTEAFF.